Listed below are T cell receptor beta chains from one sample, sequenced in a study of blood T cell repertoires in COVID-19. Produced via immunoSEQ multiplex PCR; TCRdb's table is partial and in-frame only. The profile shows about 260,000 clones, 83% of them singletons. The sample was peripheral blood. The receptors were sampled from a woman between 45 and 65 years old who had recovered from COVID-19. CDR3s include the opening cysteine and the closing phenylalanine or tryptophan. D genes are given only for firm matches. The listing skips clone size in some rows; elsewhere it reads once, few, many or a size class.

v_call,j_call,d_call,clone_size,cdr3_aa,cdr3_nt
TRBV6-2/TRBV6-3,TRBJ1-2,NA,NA,CASSPTGNYGYTF,TGTGCCAGCAGCCCGACAGGCAACTATGGCTACACCTTC
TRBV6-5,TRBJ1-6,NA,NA,CASSYSSGPASLHF,TGTGCCAGCAGTTACTCGAGTGGGCCTGCCTCCCTCCACTTT
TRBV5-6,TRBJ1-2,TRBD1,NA,CASGRGTGLKREYGYTF,TGTGCCAGCGGGCGGGGGACAGGATTAAAGAGGGAATATGGCTACACCTTC
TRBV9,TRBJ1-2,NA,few,CASSVGQGIYGYTF,TGTGCCAGCAGCGTAGGGCAGGGCATCTATGGCTACACCTTC
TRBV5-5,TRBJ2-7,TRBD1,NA,CASSLTGATYEQYF,TGTGCCAGCAGCTTAACAGGGGCTACCTACGAGCAGTACTTC
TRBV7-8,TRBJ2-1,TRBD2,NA,CASRDASGGAGNEQFF,TGTGCCAGCAGGGACGCTAGCGGGGGGGCCGGGAATGAGCAGTTCTTC
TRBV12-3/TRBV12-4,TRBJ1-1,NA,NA,CASSSTEAFF,TGTGCCAGCAGTTCTACTGAAGCTTTCTTT
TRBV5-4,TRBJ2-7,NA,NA,CASSLARGKYNGEQYF,TGTGCCAGCAGCTTGGCCCGGGGAAAATACAACGGGGAGCAGTACTTC
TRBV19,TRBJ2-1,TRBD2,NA,CASIAGGAYNEQFF,TGTGCCAGTATTGCGGGGGGGGCATACAATGAGCAGTTCTTC
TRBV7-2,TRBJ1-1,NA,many,CASRPSRSMNTEAFF,TGTGCCAGCAGGCCTTCTCGGAGTATGAACACTGAAGCTTTCTTT
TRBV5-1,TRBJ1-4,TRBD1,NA,CASSLWGQGGEKLFF,TGCGCCAGCAGCTTGTGGGGACAGGGAGGTGAAAAACTGTTTTTT
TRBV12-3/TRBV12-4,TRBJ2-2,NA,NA,CASSLVEAGELFF,TGTGCCAGCAGTTTAGTAGAGGCCGGGGAGCTGTTTTTT
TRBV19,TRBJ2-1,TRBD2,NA,CASKGLAGGYNEQFF,TGTGCCAGTAAAGGCCTAGCGGGAGGGTACAATGAGCAGTTCTTC
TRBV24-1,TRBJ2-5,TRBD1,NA,CATSDSEGAETQYF,TGTGCCACCAGTGATAGCGAGGGGGCAGAGACCCAGTACTTC
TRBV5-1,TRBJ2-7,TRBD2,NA,CASSLERGGYEQYF,TGCGCCAGCAGCTTGGAGCGGGGGGGCTACGAGCAGTACTTC
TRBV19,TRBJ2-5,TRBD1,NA,CASSPRDRGYQETQYF,TGTGCCAGTAGTCCCCGGGACAGGGGATACCAAGAGACCCAGTACTTC
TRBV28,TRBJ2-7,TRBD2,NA,CASSPILGTSGSYEQYF,TGTGCCAGCAGTCCCATCCTCGGGACTAGCGGGAGCTACGAGCAGTACTTC
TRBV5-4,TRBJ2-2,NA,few,CASATFGELTNTGELFF,TGTGCCAGCGCCACTTTTGGGGAGTTGACGAACACCGGGGAGCTGTTTTTT
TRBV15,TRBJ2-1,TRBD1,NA,CATSIGPGTEGNEQFF,TGTGCCACCAGCATCGGACCCGGGACAGAGGGCAATGAGCAGTTCTTC